This T cell receptor beta chain was found in a study of blood T cell repertoires in COVID-19. All enrollees were roughly 18 to 90 years old and from about 24 US areas. Donors in Cohort 3 counted as recovered after two negative PCRs, clearance, or symptom resolution. Original processing methods: The assay estimated nucleated cells by amplifying reference gene primers. The protocol was immunoSEQ multiplex PCR, while the TCRdb copy is restricted to in-frame clones and leaves out a portion. The V and J calls and clone size are taken from that table; D and trimming were inferred from the DNA. The sample contains about 250,000 clones, about 86% of which appear only once. The CDR3 consists of 11 residues. Trimming removed 2 bases from V and 4 bases from J, with 3 bases in between. From germline, CDR1 is SGHAT and CDR2 FQNNGV. Of note for this clone: Within the sample, other DNA sequences also encode this same CDR3.

Input material: PBMCs or T cells enriched from blood (not recorded which). This TCR was sampled from a man in his fifties or sixties who had recovered from COVID-19. The chain joins TRBV11-2 to TRBJ2-7; the D is unclear. CDR3 DNA: TGTGCCAGCAGCTTATTATACGAGCAGTACTTC. Residues: CASSLLYEQYF.